This T cell receptor beta chain derives from a study of T cell responses to AZD1222 COVID-19 vaccine. Findings of the study overall: Baseline antibody screening turned up just six seropositive AZD1222 recipients.

Clones were read by immunoSEQ multiplex PCR, and TCRdb kept only the in-frame ones, dropping some. This sample carries about 150,000 clones, roughly nine tenths of them seen once, and the ten largest clones take 2.5% to 3%. This clone was seen a handful of times. Its cognate antigen is unknown. Germline lookup yields CDR1 SGHDT and CDR2 YYEEEE. The CDR3 loop spans 17 amino acids. J lost 0 bases, V lost 4 bases, and 9 bases had no gene match. The receptor comes from an adult in good health. The rearrangement links TRBV5-6 to TRBJ2-1; 8 bases are a match to TRBD2. Here the sequenced sample was peripheral blood, taken on day 0 of AZD1222 vaccination. The chain's CDR3 is CASSPQGRGVSYNEQFF. The DNA of the CDR3 is TGTGCCAGCAGCCCGCAGGGGCGGGGGGTCTCCTACAATGAGCAGTTCTTC.